Presented here are 27 T cell receptor beta chains from one specimen sequenced in a study of blood T cells in healthy people across ages. The authors ran a second PCR of roughly 6 to 12 cycles using a sample-barcoded 5' primer and a J-beta primer mix. TCRdb analysed the 5' RACE reads with MiXCR anew, one entry per CDR3 protein. The sample holds a few hundred thousand distinct CDR3 sequences, about 55% seen once. Sequenced input: blood. The receptor source for this set is a man between 60 and 70 years old in good health.

This clonotype showed up just a few times. V gene TRBV6-5 combines with J gene TRBJ2-4; 9 bases align to TRBD2. Matching the DNA end better, TRBJ2-7 makes the J call doubtful. Germline V gene data show CDR1 as MNHEY and CDR2 as SVGAGI. This CDR3 is 15 amino acids long. The CDR3 reads CASSSVAGAKDEQYF. CDR3 nucleotides: TGTGCCAGCAGTTCCGTAGCGGGAGCAAAAGACGAGCAGTACTTC.

This chain joins TRBV20-1 and TRBJ2-3, with 10 bases fitting TRBD2. The germline V gene encodes CDR1 DFQATT and CDR2 SNEGSKA (reference sequence). The CDR3 runs 15 residues. V was clipped by 5 bases and J by 4 bases; unmatched bases: 9. The CDR3 DNA reads as TGCAGTGCTGGACCTAGCGGGAGTATGGCAGATACGCAGTATTTT. As protein: CSAGPSGSMADTQYF.

This clonotype was seen only a few times. The V call is TRBV6-6, the J call TRBJ2-7, with 9 bases aligning to TRBD2. CDR1 and CDR2 from the germline V gene are MNHNY and SVGAGI (reference sequence). Trimming took 6 bases from V and 4 from J; bases not matched to a gene: 10. CDR3 size: 15 residues. The CDR3 coding sequence is TGTGCCAGCAGCCTCATTAGCGGGAGTCAATACGAGCAGTACTTC. Amino acid sequence: CASSLISGSQYEQYF.

This chain connects TRBV24-1 to TRBJ2-3; 7 bases fit TRBD2. The CDR3 is 14 amino acids. CDR1 and CDR2 from the germline V gene are KGHDR and SFDVKD. V shed 7 bases, J shed 2 bases, and the junction held 5 bases outside the gene matches. CDR3: CATRPGGLTDTQYF. The DNA for the CDR3 is TGTGCCACCAGACCGGGGGGACTCACAGATACGCAGTATTTT.

This clonotype has more than one count but fewer than ten. The chain joins TRBV29-1 to TRBJ1-1; tentatively, D is TRBD1 (6 bases). With 7 bases removed from V and 2 bases from J, the gap between germline ends came to 14 bases. The CDR3 covers 13 residues. Germline V gene data show CDR1 as SQVTM and CDR2 as ANQGSEA. The CDR3 loop reads CSETQGRNTEAFF. In DNA form, the CDR3 reads TGCAGCGAAACGCAGGGGCGAAACACTGAAGCTTTCTTT.

With regard to this clonotype: An end of the junction differs from the germline gene, which may be a read error. The gene calls are TRBV5-6 and TRBJ1-5; 8 nucleotides line up with TRBD1. Germline-derived CDR1 and CDR2 are SGHDT and YYEEEE. The CDR3 spans 15 residues. The CDR3 spells CASSLRTGYAQPQHF. DNA for the CDR3: TGTGCCAGCAGCTTGAGGACAGGGTATGCTCAGCCTCAGCATTTT.

This clonotype was observed at least ten times. J is TRBJ2-5 and V is TRBV7-2; no clear D gene. Trimming removed 6 bases from V and 4 bases from J, with 12 bases in between. The CDR3 totals 13 residues. The germline V gene has CDR1 SGHTA and CDR2 FQGNSA. CDR3 nucleotide sequence: TGTGCCAGCAGACCTAACACGGGAGAGACCCAGTACTTC. Residues: CASRPNTGETQYF.

This clonotype appeared a few times. The chain has TRBV6-2 or TRBV6-3 and TRBJ2-1, with TRBD2 matching 14 bases. Germline CDR1 MNHEY, CDR2 SVGEGT. The junction had 6 bases not matched to a gene; V was cut back by 6 bases and J by 5 bases. This CDR3 spans 16 amino acids. For the CDR3, the DNA is TGTGCCAGCAGAGGACTAGCGGGAGGCCTCCACAATGAGCAGTTCTTC. The encoded protein is CASRGLAGGLHNEQFF.

The chain employs TRBV2 and TRBJ1-3; no reliable D call. V was pared by 6 bases and J by 1 base, with 13 bases between. Looked up from germline, CDR1 is SNHLY and CDR2 is FYNNEI. This CDR3 is 15 amino acids long. The CDR3 reads CASSTYSLSGNTIYF. CDR3 sequence (DNA): TGTGCCAGCAGCACCTATAGCTTATCTGGAAACACCATATATTTT.

The chain combines TRBV11-2 with TRBJ2-1; a weak D match, TRBD2 (6 bases). The germline CDR1 and CDR2 sequences are SGHAT and FQNNGV. V lost 1 base, J lost 6 bases, and 16 bases lay in between. The CDR3 has 16 amino acids. CDR3 amino acids: CASSLVGTRGSNEQFF. The CDR3 DNA sequence: TGTGCCAGCAGCTTAGTGGGCACCCGGGGGAGCAATGAGCAGTTCTTC.

The V gene is TRBV2, the J gene TRBJ2-3; a weak D match, TRBD1 (5 bases). The CDR3 is made up of 14 amino acids. Germline CDR1 and CDR2: SNHLY and FYNNEI. The V end lost 6 bases, the J end lost 2 bases, and 12 bases lay between the germline ends. The CDR3 DNA reads TGTGCCAGCAGGTTTCAGGGATCCACAGATACGCAGTATTTT. This translates into CASRFQGSTDTQYF. Filled out from reference TRBV2 and TRBJ2-3, the complete variable domain reads EPEVTQTPSHQVTQMGQEVILRCVPISNHLYFYWYRQILGQKVEFLVSFYNNEISEKSEIFDDQFSVERPDGSNFTLKIRSTKLEDSAMYFCASRFQGSTDTQYFGPGTRLTVL.

The V and J genes are TRBV5-1 and TRBJ1-2; a possible D gene is TRBD1 (6 bases). The germline CDR1 and CDR2 sequences are SGHRS and YFSETQ. V lost 5 bases and J 0 bases, leaving 11 bases between the germline ends. This CDR3 has 14 amino acids. The DNA for the CDR3 is TGCGCCAGCAGTAGGGGGTCGGCTAACTATGGCTACACCTTC. It specifies CASSRGSANYGYTF.

This clonotype was detected only a few times. A read error may produce the germline difference seen at one junction end. The V and J genes are TRBV29-1 and TRBJ1-2; TRBD1 aligns across 8 bases. From germline, CDR1 is SQVTM and CDR2 ANQGSEA. The CDR3 sequence is 12 residues long. CDR3 amino acids: CSVERQGSGHTF. CDR3 DNA: TGCAGCGTTGAAAGACAGGGGAGTGGCCACACCTTC.

This chain connects TRBV6-2 or TRBV6-3 to TRBJ2-5; 10 nucleotides align to TRBD2. CDR3 size: 15 residues. The V gene's germline CDR1 is MNHEY and CDR2 SVGEGT. V lost 1 base to trimming and J lost 5 bases; unmatched junction nucleotides: 4. The CDR3, as DNA: TGTGCCAGCAGTTACTTAGCGGGGGGTGTGGAGACCCAGTACTTC. Translated: CASSYLAGGVETQYF.

This clonotype has more than one count but fewer than ten. V is TRBV3-1 and J is TRBJ2-7, with a weak D call TRBD1 (6 bases). Trimming removed 1 base from V and 1 base from J, with 14 bases in between. CDR3 length: 16 residues. Germline V gene sequence: CDR1 LGHDT, CDR2 YNNKEL (reference sequence). The CDR3 loop reads CASSQGNRVGSYEQYF. In nucleotides, the CDR3 is TGTGCCAGCAGCCAAGGGAACAGGGTCGGTTCCTACGAGCAGTACTTC.

Concerning this clonotype itself: A much larger clone differs from this one at a single base, so this may be a read error. V is TRBV7-2 and J is TRBJ2-5, with 8 bases aligning to TRBD2. Per the germline V gene, CDR1 is SGHTA and CDR2 is FQGNSA. The CDR3 runs 14 residues. DNA for the CDR3: TGTGCCTGCAGTGGCGGGGGGCTCGCAGAGACCCAGTACTTC. Translation: CACSGGGLAETQYF.

The genes are TRBV11-1 and TRBJ1-2, with D perhaps matching TRBD1 (6 bases). Trimming removed 3 bases from V and 2 bases from J, with 10 bases in between. Germline loops: CDR1 SGHAT, CDR2 FQDESV (reference sequence). This CDR3 has 14 amino acids. The CDR3, as DNA: TGTGCCAGCAGCTTTGGGGGCCTGAACTATGGCTACACCTTC. This gives the protein CASSFGGLNYGYTF.

The chain has TRBV12-3 or TRBV12-4 and TRBJ1-1, with a possible D match to TRBD1 (5 bases). The CDR3 length is 14 residues. V dropped 0 bases and J dropped 4 bases, with 9 bases sitting between them. This CDR3 reads CASSLAGVRTEAFF. For the CDR3, the DNA is TGTGCCAGCAGTTTAGCGGGGGTTCGCACTGAAGCTTTCTTT.

This clonotype was detected only a few times. J is TRBJ2-5 and V is TRBV7-2, with TRBD2 identical over 11 bases. CDR1 is SGHTA and CDR2 is FQGNSA in the germline V gene. J lost 4 bases, V lost 3 bases, and 4 bases had no gene match. The CDR3 is made up of 15 amino acids. CDR3: CASSFSGRASETQYF. CDR3 DNA: TGTGCCAGCAGCTTTAGCGGGAGGGCCTCAGAGACCCAGTACTTC.

This clonotype was picked up a small number of times. The chain carries TRBV11-2 and TRBJ2-1, with a possible D match to TRBD2 (6 bases). Germline CDR1 and CDR2: SGHAT and FQNNGV. The V gene lost 7 bases and the J gene lost 3 bases, with 13 bases spanning the gap. The CDR3 spans 14 residues. The DNA for the CDR3 is TGTGCCAGCATGGGACTGAGACACTACAATGAGCAGTTCTTC. Translation: CASMGLRHYNEQFF. Using reference TRBV11-2 and TRBJ2-1 for the parts outside the CDR3, the full variable domain is EAGVAQSPRYKIIEKRQSVAFWCNPISGHATLYWYQQILGQGPKLLIQFQNNGVVDDSQLPKDRFSAERLKGVDSTLKIQPAKLEDSAVYLCASMGLRHYNEQFFGPGTRLTVL.

The genes are TRBV20-1 and TRBJ1-2; 11 nucleotides agree with TRBD1. This CDR3 region has 14 residues. Unmatched junction bases numbered 4, after V lost 4 bases and J lost 3 bases. Per the germline V gene, CDR1 is DFQATT and CDR2 is SNEGSKA (reference sequence). The CDR3 loop is CSATRGQGDYGYTF. The CDR3 bases are TGCAGTGCTACCCGGGGACAGGGGGACTATGGCTACACCTTC.

This clonotype was recorded a few times. The rearrangement links TRBV6-5 to TRBJ2-3; 9 positions match TRBD1. Per germline, CDR1 MNHEY and CDR2 SVGAGI. This CDR3 has 16 amino acids. V trimming: 5 bases; J trimming: 4 bases; junction bases outside the gene matches: 10. CDR3 DNA sequence: TGTGCCAGCAGTCCCCCAGGGGGACAGGGAGCAGATACGCAGTATTTT. Protein product: CASSPPGGQGADTQYF.

This clonotype came up many times. The chain combines TRBV20-1 with TRBJ2-5; 12 bases line up with TRBD2. CDR3 length equals 15 residues. J lost 5 bases, V lost 6 bases, and 10 bases had no gene match. Germline lookup yields CDR1 DFQATT and CDR2 SNEGSKA (reference sequence). CDR3 bases: TGCAGTGCGTGGACTAGCGGGACTGCCGTGGAGACCCAGTACTTC. As protein: CSAWTSGTAVETQYF.

This chain uses TRBV11-3 with TRBJ2-6, with D possibly matching TRBD1 (5 bases). The CDR3 is made up of 15 amino acids. Between the trimmed V and J ends, which lost 3 bases and 2 bases, there was a span of 8 bases. Germline lookup yields CDR1 SGHNT and CDR2 YENEEA. In nucleotides, the CDR3 is TGTGCCAGCAGCTTCTCAGGGCCTGGGGCCAACGTCCTGACTTTC. Amino acid sequence: CASSFSGPGANVLTF.

This clonotype was recorded many times. This rearrangement joins TRBV25-1 to TRBJ2-3, with a weak D call TRBD1 (6 bases). The CDR3 contains 15 residues. Germline CDR1 MGHDK, CDR2 SYGVNS. Trimming left V 5 bases short and J 2 bases short, with 14 bases between. CDR3 DNA sequence: TGTGCCAGCAGTCCCGGGACAACATACACAGATACGCAGTATTTT. It encodes CASSPGTTYTDTQYF.

This clonotype appeared a few times. The gene calls are TRBV9 and TRBJ2-3; TRBD2 agrees at 8 bases. Germline loops: CDR1 SGDLS, CDR2 YYNGEE. After removal of 2 bases from V and 4 bases from J, the junction contained 9 bases not matched to a gene. This CDR3 is built from 16 residues. The CDR3 protein is CASSVQLAGSPDTQYF. CDR3 in DNA: TGTGCCAGCAGCGTTCAATTAGCGGGGAGCCCAGATACGCAGTATTTT.

Only one count was recorded for this clonotype. The chain recombines TRBV20-1 with TRBJ2-5; D may be TRBD2 (5 bases). The CDR3 is 13 residues long. V lost 5 bases to trimming and J lost 1 base, with 11 bases between them. From germline, CDR1 is DFQATT and CDR2 SNEGSKA (reference sequence). In DNA, the CDR3 is TGCAGTGCTGGCCTGGGGAGCCAAGAGACCCAGTACTTC. This gives the protein CSAGLGSQETQYF.